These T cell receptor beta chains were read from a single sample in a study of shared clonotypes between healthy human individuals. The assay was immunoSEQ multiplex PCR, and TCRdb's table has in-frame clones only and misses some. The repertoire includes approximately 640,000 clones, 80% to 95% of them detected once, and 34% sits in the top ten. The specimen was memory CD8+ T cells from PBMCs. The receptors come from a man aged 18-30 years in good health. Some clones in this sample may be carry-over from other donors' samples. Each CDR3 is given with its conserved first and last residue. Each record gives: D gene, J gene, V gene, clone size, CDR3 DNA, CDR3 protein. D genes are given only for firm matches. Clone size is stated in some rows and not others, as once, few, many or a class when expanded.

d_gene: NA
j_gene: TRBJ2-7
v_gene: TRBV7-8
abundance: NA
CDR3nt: TGTGCCAGCAGCTTGAGGGAGCTCTACGAGCAGTACTTC
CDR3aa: CASSLRELYEQYF

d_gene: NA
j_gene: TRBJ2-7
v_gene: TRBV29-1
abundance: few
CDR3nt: TGCAGCGTTGAAGATGGTGGGCCAAGCTCCTACGAGCAGTACTTC
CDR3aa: CSVEDGGPSSYEQYF

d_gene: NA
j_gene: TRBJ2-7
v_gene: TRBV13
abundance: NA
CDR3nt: TGTGCCAGCAGCCCCCAGGGTACCTACGAGCAGTACTTC
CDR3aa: CASSPQGTYEQYF

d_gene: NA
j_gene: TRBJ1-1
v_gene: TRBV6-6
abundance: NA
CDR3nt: TGTGCCAGCACTGACGGGGGGAACACTGAAGCTTTCTTT
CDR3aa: CASTDGGNTEAFF

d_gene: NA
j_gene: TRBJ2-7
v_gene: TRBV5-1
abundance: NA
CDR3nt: TGCGCCAGCAGCTTGGGAGGGGCTTCCTCCTACGAGCAGTACTTC
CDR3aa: CASSLGGASSYEQYF

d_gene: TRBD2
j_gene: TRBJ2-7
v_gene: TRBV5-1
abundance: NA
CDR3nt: TGCGCCAGCAGCCCATGGCTGGGGCGGGAGTGGTCCTACGAGCAGTACTTC
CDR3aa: CASSPWLGREWSYEQYF

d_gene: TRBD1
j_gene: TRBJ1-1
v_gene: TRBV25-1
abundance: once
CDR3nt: TGTGCCAGCAGAGAGACAGGGGTAAGCACTGAAGCTTTCTTT
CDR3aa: CASRETGVSTEAFF

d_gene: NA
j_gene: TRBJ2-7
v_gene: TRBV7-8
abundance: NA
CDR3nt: TGTGCCAGCAGCTTAGCGGTGGAGGTTTTAGGGGATTACTCCTACGAGCAGTACTTC
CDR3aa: CASSLAVEVLGDYSYEQYF

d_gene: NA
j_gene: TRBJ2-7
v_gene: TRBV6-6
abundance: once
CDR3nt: TGTGCCAGCAGCCGACAGGACACCAACGAGCAGTACTTC
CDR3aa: CASSRQDTNEQYF

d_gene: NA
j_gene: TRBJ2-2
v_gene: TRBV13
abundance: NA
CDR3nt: TGTGCCAGCAGCTTAGGCCGCGGGGAGCTGTTTTTT
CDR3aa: CASSLGRGELFF

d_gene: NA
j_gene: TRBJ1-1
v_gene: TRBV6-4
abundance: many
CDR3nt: TGTGCCAGCAGTGAAATTATCAGGGACGCTTGGGCTGAAGCTTTCTTT
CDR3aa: CASSEIIRDAWAEAFF

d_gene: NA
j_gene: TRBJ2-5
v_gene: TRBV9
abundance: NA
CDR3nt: TGTGCCAGCAGCGGGGTGGCCCAAGAGACCCAGTACTTC
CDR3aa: CASSGVAQETQYF

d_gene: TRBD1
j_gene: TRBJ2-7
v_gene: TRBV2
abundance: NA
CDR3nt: TGTGCCAGCAGTGAAGACCTGGACAGGGTCCACGAGCAGTACTTC
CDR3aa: CASSEDLDRVHEQYF

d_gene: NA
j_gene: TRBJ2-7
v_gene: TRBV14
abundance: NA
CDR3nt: TGTGCCAGCAGCCCGGGACGGTACTACGAGCAGTACTTC
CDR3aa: CASSPGRYYEQYF

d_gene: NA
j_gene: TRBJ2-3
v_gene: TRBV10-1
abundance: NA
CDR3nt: TGCGCCAGTCCCCCCCTGCGGGGCCCTAGCACAGATACGCAGTATTTT
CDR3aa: CASPPLRGPSTDTQYF

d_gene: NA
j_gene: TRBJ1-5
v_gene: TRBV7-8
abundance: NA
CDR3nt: TGTGCCAGCAGCCCGGGGGGGGCAGTACAGCCCCAGCATTTT
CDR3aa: CASSPGGAVQPQHF

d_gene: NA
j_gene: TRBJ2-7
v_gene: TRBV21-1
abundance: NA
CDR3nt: TGTGCCAGCGGAGTGGGGAGGACTAGCGGGAGGGAATACGAGCAGTACTTC
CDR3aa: CASGVGRTSGREYEQYF

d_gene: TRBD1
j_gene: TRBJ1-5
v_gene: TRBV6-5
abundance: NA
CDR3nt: TGTGCCAGCAGTTTTACAGGGGGCGCGGGTCAGCCCCAGCATTTT
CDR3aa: CASSFTGGAGQPQHF

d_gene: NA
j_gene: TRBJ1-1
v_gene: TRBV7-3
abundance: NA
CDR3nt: TGTGCCAGCACCGAAGCTCCGGGTGGCACTGAAGCTTTCTTT
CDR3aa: CASTEAPGGTEAFF

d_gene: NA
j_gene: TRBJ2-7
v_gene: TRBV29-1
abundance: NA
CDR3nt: TGCAGCGTTGGTGACATGCTCAGCGAGCAGTACTTC
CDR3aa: CSVGDMLSEQYF

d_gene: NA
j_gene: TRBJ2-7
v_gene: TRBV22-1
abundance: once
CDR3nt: TGTCCTGGGAGCCCTTTCTACGAGCAGTACTTC
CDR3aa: CPGSPFYEQYF

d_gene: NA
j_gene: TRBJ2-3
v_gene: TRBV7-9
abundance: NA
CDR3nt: TGTGCCAGCAGCCCCCCGGGAATCAACACAGATACGCAGTATTTT
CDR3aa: CASSPPGINTDTQYF

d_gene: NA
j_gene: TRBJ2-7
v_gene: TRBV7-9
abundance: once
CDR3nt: TGTGCCACCCGACCAGGGGAGAGCTCCTACGAGCAGTACTTC
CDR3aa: CATRPGESSYEQYF

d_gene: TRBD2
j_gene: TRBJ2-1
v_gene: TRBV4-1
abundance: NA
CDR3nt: TGCGCCAGCAGCCGCTGGACTAGCGGGAGCGATGAGCAGTTCTTC
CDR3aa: CASSRWTSGSDEQFF

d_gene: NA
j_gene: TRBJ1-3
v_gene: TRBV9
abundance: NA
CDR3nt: TGTGCCAGCAGCGTAGCATCACACCCTTCGAAGGGAAACACCATATATTTT
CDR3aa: CASSVASHPSKGNTIYF

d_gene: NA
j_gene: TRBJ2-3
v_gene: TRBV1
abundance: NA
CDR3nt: TGCACCAGCAGCCAAGATCTGAGGACTAGCGGGAGGTTGGCGCAGTATTTT
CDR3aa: CTSSQDLRTSGRLAQYF

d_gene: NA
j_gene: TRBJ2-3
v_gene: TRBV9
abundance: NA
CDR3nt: TGTGCCAGCAGCGTAGTGGTAGCCCCAGATACGCAGTATTTT
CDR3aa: CASSVVVAPDTQYF

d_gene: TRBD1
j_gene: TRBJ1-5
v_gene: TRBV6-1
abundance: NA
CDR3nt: TGTGCCAGCAGTGGGGGGATCGGGACAGGGCTTCGGGCCCAGCCCCAGCATTTT
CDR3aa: CASSGGIGTGLRAQPQHF

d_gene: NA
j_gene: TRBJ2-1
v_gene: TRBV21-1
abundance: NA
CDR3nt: TGTGCCAGCCGGACAGGGGGCAATGAGCAGTTCTTC
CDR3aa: CASRTGGNEQFF

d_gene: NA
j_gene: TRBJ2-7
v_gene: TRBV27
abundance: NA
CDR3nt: TGTGCCAGCAGTTCCTTGACAAAACTCCACGAGCAGTACTTC
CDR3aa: CASSSLTKLHEQYF

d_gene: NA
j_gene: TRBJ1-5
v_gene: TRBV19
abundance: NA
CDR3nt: TGTGCCACCGACCCCGGTGGGGGCAATCAGCCCCAGCATTTT
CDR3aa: CATDPGGGNQPQHF

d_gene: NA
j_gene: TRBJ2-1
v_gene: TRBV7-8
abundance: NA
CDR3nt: TGTGCCAGCAGCTCCGAGGGGGGGCGGTCGAGTATTGAGCAGTTCTTC
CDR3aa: CASSSEGGRSSIEQFF

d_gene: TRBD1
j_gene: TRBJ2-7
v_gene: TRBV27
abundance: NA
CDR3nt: TGTGCCAGCAGTTTATCGCCCGACAGGGTACTCTACGAGCAGTACTTC
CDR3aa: CASSLSPDRVLYEQYF

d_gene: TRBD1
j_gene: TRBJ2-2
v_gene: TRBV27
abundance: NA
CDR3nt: TGTGCCAGCAGCCTAGGACAGGGGACGCCGTTGACCGGGGAGCTGTTTTTT
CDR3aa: CASSLGQGTPLTGELFF

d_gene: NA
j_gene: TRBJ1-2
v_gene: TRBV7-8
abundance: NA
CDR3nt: TGTGCCAGCAGCGGCCGGGACCCCAACTATGGCTACACCTTC
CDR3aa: CASSGRDPNYGYTF

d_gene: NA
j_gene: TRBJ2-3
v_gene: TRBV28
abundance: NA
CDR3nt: TGTGCCAGCAGTTTATGGCCTGGGGACGGATCCACAGATACGCAGTATTTT
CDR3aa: CASSLWPGDGSTDTQYF

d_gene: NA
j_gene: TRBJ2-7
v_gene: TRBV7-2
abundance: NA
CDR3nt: TGTGCCAGCAGCTTCTTCCCAGGACCCTACGAGCAGTACTTC
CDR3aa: CASSFFPGPYEQYF

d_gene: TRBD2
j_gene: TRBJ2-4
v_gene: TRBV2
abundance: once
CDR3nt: TGTGCCAGCAGGTCGTTAGCGGGAGAGGGGCTGAAAAACATTCAGTACTTC
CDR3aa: CASRSLAGEGLKNIQYF

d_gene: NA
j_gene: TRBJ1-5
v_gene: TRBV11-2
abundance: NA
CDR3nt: TGTGCCAGCAGCAGACTGACAGCTCCAGGTCCCCAGCATTTT
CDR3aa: CASSRLTAPGPQHF

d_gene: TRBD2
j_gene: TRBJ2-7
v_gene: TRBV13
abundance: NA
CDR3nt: TGTGCCAGCAGCCATGGGACTAGCGGGAGGGGATCCTACGAGCAGTACTTC
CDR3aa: CASSHGTSGRGSYEQYF

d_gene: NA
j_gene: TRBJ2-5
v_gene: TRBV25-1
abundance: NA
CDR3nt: TGTGCCAGCAGTGAATTGGGGCAGCAAGAGACCCAGTACTTC
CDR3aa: CASSELGQQETQYF

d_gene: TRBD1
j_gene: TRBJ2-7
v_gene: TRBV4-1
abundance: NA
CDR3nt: TGCGCCAGCAGCCTCCGGACAGGGGACCGCTACGAGCAGTACTTC
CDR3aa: CASSLRTGDRYEQYF

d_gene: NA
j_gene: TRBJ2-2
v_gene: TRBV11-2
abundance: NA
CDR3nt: TGTGCCAGCCAGGGACCTGAAACGGGAGTTTCCGGGGAGCTGTTTTTT
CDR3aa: CASQGPETGVSGELFF

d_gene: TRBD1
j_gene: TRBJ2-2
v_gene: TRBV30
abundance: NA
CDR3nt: TGTGCCTGGAGTGTAGGTTTTTGGTCTAGGGGACAGGGGCCGAACACCGGGGAGCTGTTTTTT
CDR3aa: CAWSVGFWSRGQGPNTGELFF

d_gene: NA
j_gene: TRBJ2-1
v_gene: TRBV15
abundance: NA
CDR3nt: TGTGCCACCAGCAGTATAAATTACAATGAGCAGTTCTTC
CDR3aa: CATSSINYNEQFF

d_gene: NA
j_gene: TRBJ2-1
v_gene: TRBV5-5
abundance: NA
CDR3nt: TGTGCCAGCAGCTTGGTTGTTAGCAGCTCCTACAATGAGCAGTTCTTC
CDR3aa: CASSLVVSSSYNEQFF

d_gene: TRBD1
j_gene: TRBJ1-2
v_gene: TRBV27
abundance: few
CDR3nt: TGTGCCAGCAGTCGGGACGGACAGGCACCTTTCTATGGCTACACCTTC
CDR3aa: CASSRDGQAPFYGYTF

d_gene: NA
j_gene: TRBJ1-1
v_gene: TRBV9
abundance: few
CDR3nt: TGTGCCAGCAGCACCTCAGGGATGAGGACTGAAGCTTTCTTT
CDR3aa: CASSTSGMRTEAFF

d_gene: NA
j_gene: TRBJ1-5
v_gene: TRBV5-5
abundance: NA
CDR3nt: TGTGCCAGCAGCCCGGGCCCAGCCCTTTCCCGTAATCAGCCCCAGCATTTT
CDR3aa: CASSPGPALSRNQPQHF

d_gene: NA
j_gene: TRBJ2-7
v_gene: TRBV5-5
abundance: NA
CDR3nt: TGTGCCAGCAGCTTTCGCCTATCCTACGAGCAGTACTTC
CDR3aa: CASSFRLSYEQYF

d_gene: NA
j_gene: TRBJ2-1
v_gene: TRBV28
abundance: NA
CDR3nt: TGTGCCAGCAGTTTATTCGCGGGGCAGGATGAGCAGTTCTTC
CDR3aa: CASSLFAGQDEQFF